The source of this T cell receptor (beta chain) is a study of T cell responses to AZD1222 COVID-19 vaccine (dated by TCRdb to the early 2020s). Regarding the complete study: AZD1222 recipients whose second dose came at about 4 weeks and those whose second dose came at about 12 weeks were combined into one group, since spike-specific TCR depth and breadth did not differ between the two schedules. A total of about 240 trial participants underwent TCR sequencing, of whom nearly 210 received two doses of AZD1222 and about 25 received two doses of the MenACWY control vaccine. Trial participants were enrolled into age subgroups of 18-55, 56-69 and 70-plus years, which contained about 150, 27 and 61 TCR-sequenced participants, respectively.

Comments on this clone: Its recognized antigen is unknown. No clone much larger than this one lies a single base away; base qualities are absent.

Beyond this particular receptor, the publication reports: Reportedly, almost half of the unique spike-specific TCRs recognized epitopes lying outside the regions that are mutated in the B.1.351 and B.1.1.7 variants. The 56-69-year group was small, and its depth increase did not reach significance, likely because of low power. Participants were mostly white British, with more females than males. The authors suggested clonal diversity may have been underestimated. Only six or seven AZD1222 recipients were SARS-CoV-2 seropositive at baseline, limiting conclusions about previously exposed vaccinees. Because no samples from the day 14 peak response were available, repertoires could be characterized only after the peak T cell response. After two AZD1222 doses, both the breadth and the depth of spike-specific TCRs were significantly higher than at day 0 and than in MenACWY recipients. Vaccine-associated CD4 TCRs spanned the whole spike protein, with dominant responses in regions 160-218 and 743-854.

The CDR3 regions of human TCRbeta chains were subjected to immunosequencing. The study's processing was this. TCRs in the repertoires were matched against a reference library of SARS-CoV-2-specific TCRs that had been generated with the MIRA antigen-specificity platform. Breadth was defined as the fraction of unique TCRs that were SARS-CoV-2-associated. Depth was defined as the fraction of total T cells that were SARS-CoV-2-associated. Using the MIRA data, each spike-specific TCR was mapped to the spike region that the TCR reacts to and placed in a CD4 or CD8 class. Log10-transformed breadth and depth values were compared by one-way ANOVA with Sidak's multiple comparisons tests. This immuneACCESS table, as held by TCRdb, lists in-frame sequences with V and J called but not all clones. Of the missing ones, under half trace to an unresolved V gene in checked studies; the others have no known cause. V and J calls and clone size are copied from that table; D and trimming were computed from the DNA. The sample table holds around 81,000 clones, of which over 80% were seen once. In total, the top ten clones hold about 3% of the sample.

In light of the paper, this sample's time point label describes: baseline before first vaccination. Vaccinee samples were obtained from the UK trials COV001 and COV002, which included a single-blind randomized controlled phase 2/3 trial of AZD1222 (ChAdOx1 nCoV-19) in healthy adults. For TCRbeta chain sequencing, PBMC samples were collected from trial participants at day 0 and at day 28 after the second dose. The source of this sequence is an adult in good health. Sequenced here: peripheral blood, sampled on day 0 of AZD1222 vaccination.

The DNA is TGTGCCAGCAGCCGAAGGGGGAGCGGGAGGGCCTGGGATACGCAGTATTTT. It encodes CASSRRGSGRAWDTQYF. This receptor chain uses TRBV5-4 and TRBJ2-3; TRBD2 aligns with 10 central bases. The CDR1 and CDR2 encoded by the germline V gene (reference sequence) are SGHNT and YYREEE. V is trimmed back by 4 bases and J by 6 bases, and the junction contains 14 bases that no gene match accounts for. The CDR3, cysteine through phenylalanine, is 17 amino acids long. Only CDR3 DNA is held: 51 bases, read in frame from base 1. This CDR3, with the reference TRBV5-4 and TRBJ2-3 proteins standing in past its ends, gives the full variable domain ETGVTQSPTHLIKTRGQQVTLRCSSQSGHNTVSWYQQALGQGPQFIFQYYREEENGRGNFPPRFSGLQFPNYSSELNVNALELDDSALYLCASSRRGSGRAWDTQYFGPGTRLTVL.